This is a list of T cell receptor beta chains from one sample in a study of shared clonotypes between healthy human individuals. Generated by immunoSEQ multiplex PCR, the TCRdb table keeps only in-frame clones and is missing some. The repertoire holds hundreds of thousands of clones, with 96% as singletons. The sequencing input was naive CD8+ T cells sorted from blood. These receptor sequences come from a woman aged 25-40 years in good health. CDR3s include the opening cysteine and the closing phenylalanine or tryptophan. D genes are given only for firm matches. Only some rows state a clone size, as once, few, many or a class for expanded clones.

J gene: TRBJ1-1; V gene: TRBV5-6; D gene: NA; clone size: NA; CDR3 protein: CASSPAGMNTEAFF; CDR3 DNA: TGTGCCAGCAGCCCTGCTGGGATGAACACTGAAGCTTTCTTT
J gene: TRBJ2-7; V gene: TRBV5-4; D gene: NA; clone size: NA; CDR3 protein: CASSPSGSRGDYEQYF; CDR3 DNA: TGTGCCAGCAGCCCCTCCGGTAGCAGGGGGGACTACGAGCAGTACTTC
J gene: TRBJ2-1; V gene: TRBV10-2; D gene: NA; clone size: NA; CDR3 protein: CASSLNSQSNEQFF; CDR3 DNA: TGCGCCAGCAGTTTGAATAGTCAGTCCAATGAGCAGTTCTTC
J gene: TRBJ2-7; V gene: TRBV5-4; D gene: TRBD1; clone size: NA; CDR3 protein: CASSPTPGQGAHEQYF; CDR3 DNA: TGTGCCAGCAGCCCCACCCCGGGACAGGGGGCCCACGAGCAGTACTTC
J gene: TRBJ1-5; V gene: TRBV28; D gene: NA; clone size: once; CDR3 protein: CASSLPRRSVGPNTGGPQHF; CDR3 DNA: TGTGCCAGCAGTTTGCCTCGTCGGTCTGTCGGCCCTAACACCGGGGGGCCCCAGCATTTT
J gene: TRBJ1-2; V gene: TRBV7-9; D gene: NA; clone size: NA; CDR3 protein: CASSLVGGEGYTF; CDR3 DNA: TGTGCCAGCAGCTTAGTTGGGGGCGAGGGCTACACCTTC
J gene: TRBJ2-3; V gene: TRBV5-1; D gene: TRBD1; clone size: NA; CDR3 protein: CASSFYPRDRGLERADTQYF; CDR3 DNA: TGCGCCAGCAGCTTTTATCCGCGGGACAGGGGGCTGGAGCGCGCAGATACGCAGTATTTT
J gene: TRBJ2-1; V gene: TRBV27; D gene: NA; clone size: NA; CDR3 protein: CASSPTQAELYNEQFF; CDR3 DNA: TGTGCCAGCAGCCCGACGCAGGCAGAATTGTACAATGAGCAGTTCTTC
J gene: TRBJ1-1; V gene: TRBV29-1; D gene: NA; clone size: NA; CDR3 protein: CSVVFRAQNTEAFF; CDR3 DNA: TGCAGCGTTGTTTTCAGGGCCCAGAACACTGAAGCTTTCTTT
J gene: TRBJ1-1; V gene: TRBV6-1; D gene: NA; clone size: NA; CDR3 protein: CASSEAKEGIYKNTEAFF; CDR3 DNA: TGTGCCAGCAGTGAAGCCAAGGAGGGCATTTACAAGAACACTGAAGCTTTCTTT